The 19 T cell receptor beta chains given below trace back to one sample, sequenced in a study of cytomegalovirus exposure and HLA in healthy donors. Primers: 60 Vbeta forward and 13 Jbeta reverse. Measured with immunoSEQ multiplex PCR; TCRdb has only the in-frame clones, and not every one. The sample lists about 54,000 clones; 75% to 80% were seen once. The specimen sequenced was PBMCs. Receptors originate from a female donor in good health and CMV-seronegative.

The rearrangement links TRBV2 to TRBJ2-1; D is perhaps TRBD2 (6 bases). Looked up from germline, CDR1 is SNHLY and CDR2 is FYNNEI. The CDR3 loop spans 14 amino acids. V was cut by 6 bases and J by 2 bases, with 11 bases left in between. Here the CDR3 DNA reads TGTGCCAGCAGCTGGGCGGGGACCTACAATGAGCAGTTCTTC. Its protein product is CASSWAGTYNEQFF.

The chain is built from TRBV7-3 and TRBJ2-3; possibly TRBD2 for D (6 bases). Germline V CDR1 and CDR2: SGHTA, FQGTGA. V was clipped by 5 bases and J by 5 bases, with 20 bases between them. The CDR3 extends over 16 amino acids. CDR3 in DNA: TGTGCCAGCAGCACCCCTGCAGCCGGGGGAGGAGATACGCAGTATTTT. Translated: CASSTPAAGGGDTQYF.

This sequence joins TRBV5-5 and TRBJ1-1, with D possibly matching TRBD1 (5 bases). The germline V and J ends were trimmed by 2 bases and 2 bases, with 7 bases remaining between them. The CDR3 totals 13 residues. Per germline, CDR1 SGHKS and CDR2 YYEKEE (reference sequence). The CDR3 sequence is CASSFQGNTEAFF. The CDR3 nucleotides are TGTGCCAGCAGCTTCCAGGGAAACACTGAAGCTTTCTTT.

The chain has TRBV19 and TRBJ1-1; D remains unclear. CDR1 and CDR2 from the germline V gene are LNHDA and SQIVND (reference sequence). CDR3 size: 13 residues. Deletions cut 3 bases from V and 1 base from J, with 6 bases between. CDR3 in amino acids: CASSIEGNTEAFF. The CDR3 DNA reads as TGTGCCAGTAGTATTGAGGGGAACACTGAAGCTTTCTTT.

The chain is built from TRBV9 and TRBJ2-6, with 10 bases lining up with TRBD1. V gave up 7 bases and J gave up 1 base; unmatched junction bases: 5. Germline CDR1 and CDR2: SGDLS and YYNGEE. The CDR3 has 16 amino acids. The CDR3 reads CASHRDRGSGANVLTF. DNA for the CDR3: TGTGCCAGCCACCGGGACAGGGGTTCTGGGGCCAACGTCCTGACTTTC.

The CDR3 DNA is TGTGCCAGTAGTACAAGGGACAGGGTGGAGACCCAGTACTTC. It yields the protein CASSTRDRVETQYF. J is TRBJ2-5 and V is TRBV19, with 9 nucleotides matching TRBD1. Germline assignment: CDR1 LNHDA and CDR2 SQIVND (reference sequence). CDR3 length equals 14 residues. After removal of 4 bases from V and 5 bases from J, the junction contained 5 bases not matched to a gene.

The V call is TRBV7-9, the J call TRBJ2-3; TRBD2 agrees at 7 bases. Trimming removed 1 base from V and 1 base from J; junction bases left unmatched: 2. Per the germline V gene, CDR1 is SEHNR and CDR2 is FQNEAQ (reference sequence). This CDR3 is 15 amino acids long. CDR3: CASSLERGGTDTQYF. CDR3 DNA: TGTGCCAGCAGCTTAGAACGGGGGGGCACAGATACGCAGTATTTT.

This chain joins TRBV6-6 and TRBJ2-7; perhaps TRBD2 as D (5 bases). The length of the CDR3 is 14 residues. The V end was cut by 0 bases, the J end by 7 bases, with 13 bases between. Germline V gene sequence: CDR1 MNHNY, CDR2 SVGAGI (reference sequence). The DNA for the CDR3 is TGTGCCAGCAGTTACTCGGACCGTCCGGGGGAGCAGTACTTC. This sequence encodes CASSYSDRPGEQYF.

This clone was seen a few times. The chain has TRBV2 and TRBJ1-6, with D possibly being TRBD1 (5 bases). Trimming shortened V by 6 bases and J by 7 bases, and 16 bases separated the two germline ends. This CDR3 region has 15 residues. The germline V gene encodes CDR1 SNHLY and CDR2 FYNNEI. The CDR3 protein is CASSGGGGPNSPLHF. The CDR3 nucleotides read TGTGCCAGCAGCGGAGGCGGGGGTCCGAATTCACCCCTCCACTTT.

The chain carries TRBV5-1 and TRBJ2-7; TRBD1 might be the D (6 bases). The CDR3 sequence is 14 residues long. The V end was cut by 0 bases, the J end by 2 bases, with 9 bases between. CDR1 is SGHRS and CDR2 is YFSETQ in the germline V gene. The CDR3 nucleotides read TGCGCCAGCAGCTTGGCGACAGGTCCCTACGAGCAGTACTTC. It translates to CASSLATGPYEQYF. Together with reference TRBV5-1 and TRBJ2-7, the CDR3 gives the full variable domain: KAGVTQTPRYLIKTRGQQVTLSCSPISGHRSVSWYQQTPGQGLQFLFEYFSETQRNKGNFPGRFSGRQFSNSRSEMNVSTLELGDSALYLCASSLATGPYEQYFGPGTRLTVT.

The chain combines TRBV7-8 with TRBJ2-3; D call uncertain. Trimming cost V 5 bases and J 3 bases, with 9 bases left between them. CDR3 length equals 13 residues. Germline V gives CDR1 SGHVS, CDR2 FQNEAQ. CDR3 loop: CASSLGQTDTQYF. The CDR3, as DNA: TGTGCCAGCAGCCTAGGGCAAACAGATACGCAGTATTTT. Together with reference TRBV7-8 and TRBJ2-3, the CDR3 gives the full variable domain: GAGVSQSPRYKVAKRGQDVALRCDPISGHVSLFWYQQALGQGPEFLTYFQNEAQLDKSGLPSDRFFAERPEGSVSTLKIQRTQQEDSAVYLCASSLGQTDTQYFGPGTRLTVL.

The V call is TRBV6-1, the J call TRBJ2-3; 8 bases match TRBD1. Germline CDR1 MNHNS, CDR2 SASEGT. The CDR3 is 15 residues long. The trim removed 4 bases at V and 1 base at J, leaving 4 bases unmatched. In DNA, the CDR3 is TGTGCCAGCAGTGCACCGGGACAGGGCACAGATACGCAGTATTTT. Residues: CASSAPGQGTDTQYF.

This chain joins TRBV2 and TRBJ1-6; no clear D gene. CDR1 is SNHLY and CDR2 is FYNNEI in the germline V gene. The CDR3 is 13 amino acids. V was clipped by 7 bases and J by 5 bases, with 9 bases between them. The CDR3 coding sequence is TGTGCCAGCATACACAGAAATAATTCACCCCTCCACTTT. This gives the protein CASIHRNNSPLHF. Supplemented by reference TRBV2 and TRBJ1-6, the full variable domain reads EPEVTQTPSHQVTQMGQEVILRCVPISNHLYFYWYRQILGQKVEFLVSFYNNEISEKSEIFDDQFSVERPDGSNFTLKIRSTKLEDSAMYFCASIHRNNSPLHFGNGTRLTVT.

Only one count was recorded for this clone. This rearrangement joins TRBV6-6 to TRBJ2-7; D possibly corresponds to TRBD2 (5 bases). V lost 5 bases and J 4 bases, leaving 12 bases between the germline ends. The germline V gene has CDR1 MNHNY and CDR2 SVGAGI (reference sequence). This CDR3 spans 13 amino acids. The CDR3 is CASSTGSRYEQYF. CDR3 coding DNA: TGTGCCAGCAGTACGGGAAGCAGGTACGAGCAGTACTTC.

This clone was seen only a few times. V is TRBV5-1 and J is TRBJ1-4, with a possible D match to TRBD1 (6 bases). V lost 2 bases to trimming and J lost 0 bases, with 11 bases between them. This CDR3 contains 16 residues. From germline, CDR1 is SGHRS and CDR2 YFSETQ. The CDR3 spells CASSFGQSTTNEKLFF. The CDR3 nucleotides read TGCGCCAGCAGCTTCGGACAGAGCACAACTAATGAAAAACTGTTTTTT.

The CDR3: CASCDAGVANTEAFF. The CDR3 nucleotides are TGTGCCAGCTGCGACGCGGGGGTTGCGAACACTGAAGCTTTCTTT. The chain is built from TRBV4-2 and TRBJ1-1; a possible D gene is TRBD1 (5 bases). In germline, CDR1 is LGHNA, CDR2 YNFKEQ. CDR3 size: 15 residues. The germline V and J ends were trimmed by 8 bases and 1 base, with 17 bases remaining between them.

V is TRBV5-6 and J is TRBJ2-7; TRBD1 is a possible D gene (5 bases). Trimming stripped 2 bases from V and 7 bases from J, with 22 bases between. The CDR3 runs to 16 residues. CDR1 and CDR2 (germline): SGHDT, YYEEEE. The CDR3 sequence is CASSLGDAPLKREQYF. As DNA, the CDR3 is TGTGCCAGCAGCTTAGGGGATGCCCCCCTAAAAAGGGAGCAGTACTTC.

The chain couples TRBV9 to TRBJ2-1, with 10 bases aligning to TRBD2. This CDR3 is built from 20 residues. CDR1 is SGDLS and CDR2 is YYNGEE in the germline V gene. The junction had 15 bases not matched to a gene; V was cut back by 3 bases and J by 0 bases. The CDR3 sequence: CASSATLAGAKISSYNEQFF. In DNA, the CDR3 is TGTGCCAGCAGCGCAACGCTAGCGGGGGCGAAGATAAGCTCCTACAATGAGCAGTTCTTC.

The genes are TRBV7-2 and TRBJ1-6, with 7 nucleotides matching TRBD1. CDR3 length equals 14 residues. Germline-derived CDR1 and CDR2 are SGHTA and FQGNSA. V shed 1 base, J shed 9 bases, and the junction held 3 bases outside the gene matches. CDR3 sequence (DNA): TGTGCCAGCAGCTTAGGACAGGGAAGTTCACCCCTCCACTTT. This sequence encodes CASSLGQGSSPLHF.